This T cell receptor (beta chain) was sequenced during a study of shared clonotypes between healthy human individuals. The study's findings and limits: For sorted subsets, rarefaction showed incomplete sequencing despite large depth.

Every one of the donors was a Caucasian adult that lived in Nashville, Tennessee. Produced via immunoSEQ multiplex PCR; TCRdb's table is partial and in-frame only. The top ten clones hold approximately 1.1% of a sample with 1,500,000 or so clones, approximately 96% of them seen once. Per germline, CDR1 SGDLS and CDR2 YYNGEE. V lost 4 bases and J lost 7, with 17 bases in between. CDR3 length equals 14 residues. A single count supports this clone. What it binds is unknown. This sequence was found in a man aged 25 to 40 in good health. This chain uses TRBV9 with TRBJ2-5, with D possibly matching TRBD1 (5 bases). Sequencing was carried out using naive CD4+ T cells sorted from blood. Subset here: CD45RA+ positively selected. The CDR3, as DNA: TGTGCCAGCAGCCCAAGGGGAAGCCCCAGGACCCAGTACTTC. Protein product: CASSPRGSPRTQYF.